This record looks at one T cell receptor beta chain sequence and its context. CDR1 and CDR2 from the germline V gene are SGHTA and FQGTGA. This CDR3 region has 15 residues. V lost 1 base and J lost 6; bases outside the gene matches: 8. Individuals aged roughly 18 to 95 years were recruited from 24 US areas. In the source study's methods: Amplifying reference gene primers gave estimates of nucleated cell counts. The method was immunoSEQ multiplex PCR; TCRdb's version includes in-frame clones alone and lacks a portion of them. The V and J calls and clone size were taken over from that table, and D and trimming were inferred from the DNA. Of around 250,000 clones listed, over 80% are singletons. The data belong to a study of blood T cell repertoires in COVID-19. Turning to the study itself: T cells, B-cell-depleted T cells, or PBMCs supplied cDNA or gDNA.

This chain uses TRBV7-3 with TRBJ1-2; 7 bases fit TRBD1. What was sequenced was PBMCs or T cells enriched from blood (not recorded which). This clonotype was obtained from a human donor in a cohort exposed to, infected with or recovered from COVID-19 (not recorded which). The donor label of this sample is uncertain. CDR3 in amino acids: CASSLRDRRLDGYTF. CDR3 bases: TGTGCCAGCAGCTTAAGGGACAGACGTCTTGATGGCTACACCTTC.